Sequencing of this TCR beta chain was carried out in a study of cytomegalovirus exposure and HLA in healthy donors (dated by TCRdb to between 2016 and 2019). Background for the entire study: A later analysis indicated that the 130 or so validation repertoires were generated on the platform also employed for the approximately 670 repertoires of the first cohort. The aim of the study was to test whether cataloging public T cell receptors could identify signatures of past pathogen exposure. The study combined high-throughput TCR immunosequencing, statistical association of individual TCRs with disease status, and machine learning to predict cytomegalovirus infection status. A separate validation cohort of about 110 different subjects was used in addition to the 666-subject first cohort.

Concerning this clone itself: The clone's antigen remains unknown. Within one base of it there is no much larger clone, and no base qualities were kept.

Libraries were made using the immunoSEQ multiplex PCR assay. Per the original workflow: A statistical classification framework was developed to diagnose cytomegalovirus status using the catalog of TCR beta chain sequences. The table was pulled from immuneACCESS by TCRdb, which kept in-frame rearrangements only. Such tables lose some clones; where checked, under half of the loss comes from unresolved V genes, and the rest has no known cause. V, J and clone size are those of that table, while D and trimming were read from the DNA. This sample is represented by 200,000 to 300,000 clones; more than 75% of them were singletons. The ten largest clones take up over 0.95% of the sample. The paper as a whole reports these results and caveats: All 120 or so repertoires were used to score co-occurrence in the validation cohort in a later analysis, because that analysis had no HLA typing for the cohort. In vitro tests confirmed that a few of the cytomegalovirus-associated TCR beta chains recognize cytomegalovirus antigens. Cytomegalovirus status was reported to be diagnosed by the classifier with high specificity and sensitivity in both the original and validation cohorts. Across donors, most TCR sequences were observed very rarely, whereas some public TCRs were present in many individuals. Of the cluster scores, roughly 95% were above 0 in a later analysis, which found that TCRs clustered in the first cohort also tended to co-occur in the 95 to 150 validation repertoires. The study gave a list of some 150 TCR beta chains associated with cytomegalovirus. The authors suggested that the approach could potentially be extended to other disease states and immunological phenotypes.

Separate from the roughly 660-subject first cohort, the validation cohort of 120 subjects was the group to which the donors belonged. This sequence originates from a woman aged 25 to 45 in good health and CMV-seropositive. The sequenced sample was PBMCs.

The CDR3 sequence is CAIRSNSAYEQYF. The nucleotides are TGTGCCATCAGAAGTAACTCGGCCTACGAGCAGTACTTC. The chain couples TRBV10-3 to TRBJ2-7; the D gene cannot be resolved reliably. The germline V gene encodes CDR1 ENHRY and CDR2 SYGVKD. From cysteine to phenylalanine, the CDR3 is 13 amino acids long. The read is trimmed to its CDR3 DNA, 39 bases read in frame from base 1. The trim is 6 bases for V and 2 bases for J, with a gap of 11 bases between the germline ends.